These 7 T cell receptor beta chains were all obtained from the same sample, sequenced in a study of identical twins. One entry per CDR3 protein, called by TCRdb with MiXCR from the 5' RACE reads. The sample yields some 730,000 distinct CDR3 sequences, 15% to 20% seen once. This sample also appeared in a second study, on T cells expressing NK-cell markers.

What was sequenced was PBMCs. The receptors were gathered from a woman aged 18-29 years in good health.

This rearrangement joins TRBV5-6 to TRBJ2-2, with D unresolved. Per the germline V gene, CDR1 is SGHDT and CDR2 is YYEEEE. The CDR3 length is 13 residues. Trimming took off 0 bases at V and 6 bases at J, with 6 bases between the two ends. As DNA, the CDR3 is TGTGCCAGCAGCTTGGTTGCCGCCGGGGAGCTGTTTTTT. As protein: CASSLVAAGELFF. The full variable domain, in which reference TRBV5-6 and TRBJ2-2 provide the parts outside the CDR3, is DAGVTQSPTHLIKTRGQQVTLRCSPKSGHDTVSWYQQALGQGPQFIFQYYEEEERQRGNFPDRFSGHQFPNYSSELNVNALLLGDSALYLCASSLVAAGELFFGEGSRLTVL.

This clonotype has just a few counts. The gene calls are TRBV29-1 and TRBJ2-3, with 9 nucleotides matching TRBD2. The CDR3 is 15 residues long. Germline values: CDR1 SQVTM, CDR2 ANQGSEA. The V segment lost 4 bases and the J segment 0 bases; nucleotides outside the gene matches: 5. CDR3: CSVAGTSPSTDTQYF. CDR3 nucleotide sequence: TGCAGCGTTGCCGGGACTAGCCCCAGCACAGATACGCAGTATTTT.

CDR3 amino acids: CASSRPGQLYEQYF. CDR3 bases: TGTGCCAGCAGCCGTCCGGGACAACTCTACGAGCAGTACTTC. The chain links TRBV7-2 to TRBJ2-7; perhaps TRBD1 as D (6 bases). The CDR3 has 14 residues. Looked up from germline, CDR1 is SGHTA and CDR2 is FQGNSA. V shed 5 bases and J shed 3 bases, with 14 bases lying between them. The variable domain in full, completed from reference TRBV7-2 and TRBJ2-7, reads GAGVSQSPSNKVTEKGKDVELRCDPISGHTALYWYRQSLGQGLEFLIYFQGNSAPDKSGLPSDRFSAERTGGSVSTLTIQRTQQEDSAVYLCASSRPGQLYEQYFGPGTRLTVT.

The chain is built from TRBV10-3 and TRBJ1-5; a weak D match, TRBD1 (5 bases). The germline V gene encodes CDR1 ENHRY and CDR2 SYGVKD. The V and J ends lost 4 bases and 3 bases respectively, with 10 bases between them. CDR3 length: 14 amino acids. CDR3 nucleotides: TGTGCCATCAGTGTCGGGGCCCCCAATCAGCCCCAGCATTTT. Translating it yields CAISVGAPNQPQHF.

There are many counts of this clonotype. The CDR3 here is CASSQGLNNEQFF. DNA of the CDR3: TGTGCCAGCAGCCAGGGACTTAACAATGAGCAGTTCTTC. J is TRBJ2-1 and V is TRBV3-1; D is perhaps TRBD2 (6 bases). V lost 3 bases to trimming and J lost 5 bases, with 8 bases between them. CDR1 and CDR2 from the germline V gene are LGHDT and YNNKEL (reference sequence). The CDR3 spans 13 residues.

This clonotype was seen only a few times. The rearrangement uses TRBV5-1 and TRBJ2-1; D is ambiguous. The CDR3 covers 13 residues. Trimming removed 9 bases from V and 3 bases from J, with 13 bases in between. Germline assignment: CDR1 SGHRS and CDR2 YFSETQ. CDR3 DNA: TGCGCCACCAACGGTGGGAACTACAATGAGCAGTTCTTC. As protein: CATNGGNYNEQFF. The whole variable domain, filled in from reference TRBV5-1 and TRBJ2-1, reads KAGVTQTPRYLIKTRGQQVTLSCSPISGHRSVSWYQQTPGQGLQFLFEYFSETQRNKGNFPGRFSGRQFSNSRSEMNVSTLELGDSALYLCATNGGNYNEQFFGPGTRLTVL.

The chain couples TRBV4-2 to TRBJ2-1; 9 bases match TRBD2. CDR1 is LGHNA and CDR2 is YNFKEQ in the germline V gene. Losses at the gene ends were 5 bases for V and 0 bases for J; bases not matched to a gene: 8. This CDR3 is built from 17 residues. The CDR3: CASSKTLAGDSYNEQFF. CDR3 DNA sequence: TGTGCCAGCAGCAAAACTTTAGCGGGGGACTCCTACAATGAGCAGTTCTTC.